This T cell receptor (beta chain) was identified during a study of T cells expressing NK-cell markers. Study context: Sorted CD3+CD56+NKG2C+, CD3+CD56+NKG2C- and CD3+CD56-NKG2C+ T-cell subsets were beta-chain profiled. Study-level results: NKG2C+ dominant clonotype frequencies in 5 or 6 donors were roughly 1.0-7.0% of CD8+ T cells. Researchers report these clonotypes also headed the CD3+CD56-NKG2C+ fraction in a handful of donors.

Germline V gene lookup returns CDR1 MNHEY and CDR2 SVGEGT. This CDR3 spans 18 amino acids. TCR beta cDNA was generated via 5'RACE template switching incorporating UMIs. Reanalyzing the 5' RACE reads, TCRdb keeps one entry per CDR3 protein, without DNA. This table holds over 13,000 distinct CDR3 sequences. On this clonotype: Its antigen is undetermined.

The V call is TRBV6-2 or TRBV6-3, the J call TRBJ2-6; without DNA, the TCRdb call of TRBD1 cannot be checked. The sequenced material came from blood T cells: a sorted CD56 or NKG2C T cell subset, CD4+ or CD8+ T cells, or bulk PBMC T cells (not recorded which). This receptor was obtained from a man aged 18-70 years in good health. CDR3 region: CASSPLLQGNSGANVLTF.